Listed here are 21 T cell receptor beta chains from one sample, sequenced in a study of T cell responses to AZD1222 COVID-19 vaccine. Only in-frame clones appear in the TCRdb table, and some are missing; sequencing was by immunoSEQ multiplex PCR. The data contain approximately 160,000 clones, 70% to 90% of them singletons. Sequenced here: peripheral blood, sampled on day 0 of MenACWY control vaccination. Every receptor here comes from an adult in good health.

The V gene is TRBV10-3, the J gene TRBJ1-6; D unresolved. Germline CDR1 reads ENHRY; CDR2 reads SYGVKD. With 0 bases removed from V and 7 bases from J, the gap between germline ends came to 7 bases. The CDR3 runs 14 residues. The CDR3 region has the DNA TGTGCCATCAGTGAGTCGGCCGGAAATTCACCCCTCCACTTT. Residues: CAISESAGNSPLHF.

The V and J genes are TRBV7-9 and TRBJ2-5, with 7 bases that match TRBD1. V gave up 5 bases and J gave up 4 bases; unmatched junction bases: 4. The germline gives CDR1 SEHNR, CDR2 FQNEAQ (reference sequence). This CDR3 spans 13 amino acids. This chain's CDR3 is CASSRDSLETQYF. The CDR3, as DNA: TGTGCCAGCAGCCGGGACAGTCTAGAGACCCAGTACTTC. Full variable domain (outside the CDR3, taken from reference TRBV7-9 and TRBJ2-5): DTGVSQNPRHKITKRGQNVTFRCDPISEHNRLYWYRQTLGQGPEFLTYFQNEAQLEKSRLLSDRFSAERPKGSFSTLEIQRTEQGDSAMYLCASSRDSLETQYFGPGTRLLVL.

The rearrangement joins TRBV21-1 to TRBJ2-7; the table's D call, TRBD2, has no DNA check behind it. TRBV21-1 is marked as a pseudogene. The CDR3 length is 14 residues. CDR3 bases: TGTGCCAGCAGCAAAAGCGGGAAAGCCTACGAGCAGTACTTC. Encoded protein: CASSKSGKAYEQYF.

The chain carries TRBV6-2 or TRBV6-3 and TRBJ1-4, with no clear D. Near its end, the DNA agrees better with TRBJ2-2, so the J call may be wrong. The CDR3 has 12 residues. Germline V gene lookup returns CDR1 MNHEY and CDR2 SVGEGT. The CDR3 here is CASSRRLGELFF. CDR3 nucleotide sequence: TGTGCCAGCAGTCGCCGTTTGGGGGAGCTGTTTTTT.

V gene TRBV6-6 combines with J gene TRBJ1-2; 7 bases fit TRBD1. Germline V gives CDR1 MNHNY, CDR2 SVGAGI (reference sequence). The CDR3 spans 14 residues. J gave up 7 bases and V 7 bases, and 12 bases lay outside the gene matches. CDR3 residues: CASTSATGFGGYTF. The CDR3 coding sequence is TGTGCCAGCACCTCTGCGACAGGGTTCGGTGGCTACACCTTC.

For the CDR3, the DNA is TGTGCCAGCAGCCCTCGGACAGCAACCGAGCAGTACTTC. Protein: CASSPRTATEQYF. The chain links TRBV5-4 to TRBJ2-7; D is perhaps TRBD1 (6 bases). This CDR3 region has 13 residues. The germline V gene encodes CDR1 SGHNT and CDR2 YYREEE (reference sequence). V was cut by 4 bases and J by 6 bases, with 14 bases left in between.

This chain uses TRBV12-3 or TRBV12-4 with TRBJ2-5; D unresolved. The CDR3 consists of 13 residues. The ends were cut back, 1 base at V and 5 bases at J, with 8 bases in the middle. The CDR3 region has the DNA TGTGCCAGCAGTTTAGGGCTGATCGAGACCCAGTACTTC. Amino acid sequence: CASSLGLIETQYF.

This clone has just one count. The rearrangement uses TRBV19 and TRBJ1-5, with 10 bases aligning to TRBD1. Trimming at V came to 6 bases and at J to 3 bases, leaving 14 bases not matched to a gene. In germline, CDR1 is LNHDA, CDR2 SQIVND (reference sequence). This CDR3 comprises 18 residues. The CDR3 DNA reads TGTGCCAGTAGCTCACCTCCCGGGACAGGGGTAGACAATCAGCCCCAGCATTTT. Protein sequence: CASSSPPGTGVDNQPQHF.

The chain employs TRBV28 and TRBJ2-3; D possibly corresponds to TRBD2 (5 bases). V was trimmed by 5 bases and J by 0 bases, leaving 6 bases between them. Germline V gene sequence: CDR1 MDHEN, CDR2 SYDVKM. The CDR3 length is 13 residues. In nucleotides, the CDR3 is TGTGCCAGCAGTGGCGGGAGCACAGATACGCAGTATTTT. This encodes CASSGGSTDTQYF. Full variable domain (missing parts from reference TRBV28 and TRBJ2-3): DVKVTQSSRYLVKRTGEKVFLECVQDMDHENMFWYRQDPGLGLRLIYFSYDVKMKEKGDIPEGYSVSREKKERFSLILESASTNQTSMYLCASSGGSTDTQYFGPGTRLTVL.

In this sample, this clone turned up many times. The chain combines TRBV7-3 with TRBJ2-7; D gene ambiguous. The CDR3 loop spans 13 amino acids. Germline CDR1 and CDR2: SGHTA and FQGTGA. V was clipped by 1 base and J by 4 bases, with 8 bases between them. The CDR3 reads CASSLIGGYEQYF. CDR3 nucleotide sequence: TGTGCCAGCAGCTTAATCGGCGGATACGAGCAGTACTTC.

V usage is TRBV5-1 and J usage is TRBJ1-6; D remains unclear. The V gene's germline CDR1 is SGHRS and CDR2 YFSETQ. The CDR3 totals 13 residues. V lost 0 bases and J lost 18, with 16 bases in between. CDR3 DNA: TGCGCCAGCAGCTTGGACGGACCGAACCGGAACCACTTT. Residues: CASSLDGPNRNHF.

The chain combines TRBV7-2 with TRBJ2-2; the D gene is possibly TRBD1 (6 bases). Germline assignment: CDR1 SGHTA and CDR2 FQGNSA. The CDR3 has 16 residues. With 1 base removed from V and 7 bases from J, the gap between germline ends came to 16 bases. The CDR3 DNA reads TGTGCCAGCAGCTTAGACAGACAGGCGCTATTCGGGGAGCTGTTTTTT. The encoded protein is CASSLDRQALFGELFF.

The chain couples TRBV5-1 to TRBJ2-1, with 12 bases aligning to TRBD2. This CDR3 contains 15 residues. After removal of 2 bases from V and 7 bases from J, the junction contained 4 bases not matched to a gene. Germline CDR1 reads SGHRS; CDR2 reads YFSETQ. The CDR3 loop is CASSFLAGGPNEQFF. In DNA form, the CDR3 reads TGCGCCAGCAGCTTCCTAGCGGGGGGGCCTAATGAGCAGTTCTTC.

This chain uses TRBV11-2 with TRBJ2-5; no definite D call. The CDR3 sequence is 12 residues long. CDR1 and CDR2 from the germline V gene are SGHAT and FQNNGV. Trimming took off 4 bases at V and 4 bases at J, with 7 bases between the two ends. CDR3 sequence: CASSSALETQYF. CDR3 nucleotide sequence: TGTGCCAGCAGCTCAGCTTTAGAGACCCAGTACTTC.

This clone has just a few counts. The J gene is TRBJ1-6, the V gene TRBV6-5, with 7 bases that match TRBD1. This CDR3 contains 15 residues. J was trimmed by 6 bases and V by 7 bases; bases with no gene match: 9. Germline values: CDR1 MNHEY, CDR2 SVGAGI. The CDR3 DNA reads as TGTGCCAGCACCCGGTCGGGGACAGTTAATTCACCCCTCCACTTT. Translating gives CASTRSGTVNSPLHF.

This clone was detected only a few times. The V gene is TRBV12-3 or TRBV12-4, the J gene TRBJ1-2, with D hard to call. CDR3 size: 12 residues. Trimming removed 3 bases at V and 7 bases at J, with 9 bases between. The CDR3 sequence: CASSFLTTGYTF. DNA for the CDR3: TGTGCCAGCAGTTTCCTGACGACTGGCTACACCTTC.

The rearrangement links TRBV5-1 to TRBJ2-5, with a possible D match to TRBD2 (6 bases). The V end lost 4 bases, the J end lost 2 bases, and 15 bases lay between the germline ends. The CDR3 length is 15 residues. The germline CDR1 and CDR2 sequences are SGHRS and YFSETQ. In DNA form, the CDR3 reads TGCGCCAGCAGCCCTACGACGGGAGAACAAGAGACCCAGTACTTC. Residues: CASSPTTGEQETQYF.

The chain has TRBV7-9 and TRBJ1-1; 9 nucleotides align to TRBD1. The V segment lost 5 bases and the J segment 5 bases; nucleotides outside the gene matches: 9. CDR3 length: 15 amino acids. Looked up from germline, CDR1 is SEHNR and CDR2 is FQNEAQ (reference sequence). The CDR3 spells CASSPPGQGLTEAFF. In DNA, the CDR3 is TGTGCCAGCAGCCCTCCGGGACAGGGCTTGACTGAAGCTTTCTTT.

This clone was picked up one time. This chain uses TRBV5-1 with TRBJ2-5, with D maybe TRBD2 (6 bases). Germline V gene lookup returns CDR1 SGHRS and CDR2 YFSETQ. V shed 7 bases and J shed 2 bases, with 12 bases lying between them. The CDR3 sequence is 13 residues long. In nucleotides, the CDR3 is TGCGCCAGCTGGGGGGACGAACAAGAGACCCAGTACTTC. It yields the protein CASWGDEQETQYF.

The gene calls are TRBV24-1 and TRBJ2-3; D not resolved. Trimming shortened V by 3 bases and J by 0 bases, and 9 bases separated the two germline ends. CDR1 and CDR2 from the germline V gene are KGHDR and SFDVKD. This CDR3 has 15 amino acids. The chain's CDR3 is CATSDKTGSTDTQYF. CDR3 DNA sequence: TGTGCCACCAGTGATAAAACGGGTAGCACAGATACGCAGTATTTT.

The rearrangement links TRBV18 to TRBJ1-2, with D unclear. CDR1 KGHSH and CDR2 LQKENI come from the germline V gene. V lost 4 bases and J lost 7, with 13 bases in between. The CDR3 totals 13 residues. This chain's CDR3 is CASSQLQGSGYTF. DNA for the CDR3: TGTGCCAGCTCACAACTCCAAGGGAGTGGCTACACCTTC.